These T cell receptor beta chains were read from a single sample in a study of OX40 agonist ivuxolimab in advanced cancers. The repertoire was sequenced with immunoSEQ multiplex PCR; TCRdb's copy has only in-frame clones and lacks some. The sample holds tens of thousands of clones, 81% seen once. The specimen was CD4+ or CD8+ T cells sorted from blood, collected in a trial of the OX40 agonist ivuxolimab. The receptors shown here come from an adult with an advanced solid tumor such as melanoma, head and neck, liver or kidney cancer. Each CDR3 is given with its conserved first and last residue. D genes are given only for firm matches. A row's size may be missing; if present it is once, few, many or a size class.

clone size: -
CDR3 length: 16
D gene: -
V gene: TRBV28
J gene: TRBJ1-4
CDR3 protein: CASSARPGAANEKLFF
CDR3 DNA: TGTGCCAGCAGCGCAAGACCAGGGGCAGCTAATGAAAAACTGTTTTTT

clone size: -
CDR3 length: 14
D gene: TRBD1
V gene: TRBV7-9
J gene: TRBJ1-6
CDR3 protein: CASSGGQGGSPLHF
CDR3 DNA: TGTGCCAGCAGCGGGGGACAGGGCGGTTCACCCCTCCACTTT

clone size: -
CDR3 length: 14
D gene: -
V gene: TRBV6-4
J gene: TRBJ2-7
CDR3 protein: CASSLLGVGGEQYF
CDR3 DNA: TGTGCCAGCAGCCTTCTAGGCGTGGGGGGCGAGCAGTACTTC

clone size: few
CDR3 length: 14
D gene: -
V gene: TRBV9
J gene: TRBJ1-6
CDR3 protein: CASSPRTYNSPLHF
CDR3 DNA: TGTGCCAGCAGCCCACGGACCTATAATTCACCCCTCCACTTT

clone size: -
CDR3 length: 12
D gene: -
V gene: TRBV15
J gene: TRBJ2-7
CDR3 protein: CATSRDAYEQYF
CDR3 DNA: TGTGCCACCAGCAGAGATGCGTACGAGCAGTACTTC

clone size: -
CDR3 length: 12
D gene: -
V gene: TRBV6-1
J gene: TRBJ2-7
CDR3 protein: CASSLGMYEQYF
CDR3 DNA: TGTGCCAGCAGTTTGGGGATGTACGAGCAGTACTTC

clone size: -
CDR3 length: 14
D gene: -
V gene: TRBV6-5
J gene: TRBJ1-4
CDR3 protein: CASSRRPLGEKLFF
CDR3 DNA: TGTGCCAGCAGCCGGAGGCCCCTTGGGGAAAAACTGTTTTTT

clone size: -
CDR3 length: 13
D gene: -
V gene: TRBV7-9
J gene: TRBJ1-1
CDR3 protein: CASSLARATEAFF
CDR3 DNA: TGTGCCAGCAGCTTAGCCAGGGCCACTGAAGCTTTCTTT

clone size: -
CDR3 length: 14
D gene: -
V gene: TRBV6-1
J gene: TRBJ1-5
CDR3 protein: CASSAGYSNQPQHF
CDR3 DNA: TGTGCCAGCAGTGCAGGGTATAGCAATCAGCCCCAGCATTTT

clone size: -
CDR3 length: 16
D gene: TRBD2
V gene: TRBV7-3
J gene: TRBJ2-3
CDR3 protein: CASSRGLAGESGTQYF
CDR3 DNA: TGTGCCAGCAGCAGGGGACTAGCGGGAGAATCAGGGACGCAGTATTTT

clone size: -
CDR3 length: 15
D gene: -
V gene: TRBV19
J gene: TRBJ2-2
CDR3 protein: CASSIQGGDTGELFF
CDR3 DNA: TGTGCCAGTAGTATACAGGGTGGAGACACCGGGGAGCTGTTTTTT

clone size: -
CDR3 length: 12
D gene: -
V gene: TRBV5-1
J gene: TRBJ2-5
CDR3 protein: CASSFPDETQYF
CDR3 DNA: TGCGCCAGCAGCTTCCCAGATGAGACCCAGTACTTC

clone size: -
CDR3 length: 14
D gene: -
V gene: TRBV7-9
J gene: TRBJ2-7
CDR3 protein: CASSLAAGLYEQYF
CDR3 DNA: TGTGCCAGCAGCTTAGCGGCAGGGCTCTACGAGCAGTACTTC

clone size: -
CDR3 length: 14
D gene: TRBD1
V gene: TRBV10-3
J gene: TRBJ1-3
CDR3 protein: CASSLTGKGNTIYF
CDR3 DNA: TGTGCCAGCAGTCTGACAGGGAAGGGAAACACCATATATTTT

clone size: -
CDR3 length: 15
D gene: -
V gene: TRBV28
J gene: TRBJ2-2
CDR3 protein: CASSLAGPLTGELFF
CDR3 DNA: TGTGCCAGCAGTTTAGCCGGGCCACTTACCGGGGAGCTGTTTTTT

clone size: -
CDR3 length: 14
D gene: -
V gene: TRBV9
J gene: TRBJ1-4
CDR3 protein: CASSAGTSGEKLFF
CDR3 DNA: TGTGCCAGCAGCGCCGGGACATCGGGTGAAAAACTGTTTTTT

clone size: -
CDR3 length: 15
D gene: TRBD1
V gene: TRBV5-1
J gene: TRBJ2-1
CDR3 protein: CASSFGQGDYNEQFF
CDR3 DNA: TGCGCCAGCAGCTTTGGACAGGGGGACTACAATGAGCAGTTCTTC

clone size: -
CDR3 length: 14
D gene: -
V gene: TRBV6-6
J gene: TRBJ2-7
CDR3 protein: CASSYSAFDGEQYF
CDR3 DNA: TGTGCCAGCAGTTACTCAGCCTTCGATGGGGAGCAGTACTTC

clone size: -
CDR3 length: 14
D gene: -
V gene: TRBV5-6
J gene: TRBJ2-7
CDR3 protein: CASSLVGATYEQYF
CDR3 DNA: TGTGCCAGCAGCTTGGTCGGAGCTACCTACGAGCAGTACTTC

clone size: -
CDR3 length: 13
D gene: TRBD2
V gene: TRBV5-5
J gene: TRBJ2-5
CDR3 protein: CASTSGGYETQYF
CDR3 DNA: TGTGCCAGCACATCGGGGGGGTACGAGACCCAGTACTTC

clone size: -
CDR3 length: 14
D gene: TRBD2
V gene: TRBV29-1
J gene: TRBJ2-1
CDR3 protein: CSTGGLAGADEQFF
CDR3 DNA: TGCAGCACTGGAGGACTAGCGGGAGCTGATGAGCAGTTCTTC

clone size: -
CDR3 length: 17
D gene: TRBD2
V gene: TRBV4-2
J gene: TRBJ2-3
CDR3 protein: CASSQDGASGRADTQYF
CDR3 DNA: TGTGCCAGCAGCCAAGATGGGGCTAGCGGGAGAGCAGATACGCAGTATTTT